This TCR beta chain comes out of a study of T cell responses to AZD1222 COVID-19 vaccine. Study overall: Samples with a second dose at about 4 or about 12 weeks were pooled together.

Unmatched junction bases numbered 5, after V lost 6 bases and J lost 0 bases. The CDR3 consists of 15 residues. Germline V gene lookup returns CDR1 MNHEY and CDR2 SMNVEV (reference sequence). Sequencing used immunoSEQ multiplex PCR; TCRdb keeps in-frame clones, though not all of them. The data show 99,000 or so clones, approximately 87% seen once. Turning to this clone: Its antigen is unknown.

Study findings and constraints: It should be noted that donors were predominantly white British and more often female, and clonal diversity was possibly underestimated. Of spike-specific TCRs, nearly half reportedly target regions left unmutated in variants.

Sequences were derived from peripheral blood, sampled on day 0 of AZD1222 vaccination. This receptor was identified in an adult in good health. The chain couples TRBV27 to TRBJ1-1; TRBD1 matches 9 bases. For the CDR3, the DNA is TGTGCCAGCAGACAAACAGGGGGCTTGAACACTGAAGCTTTCTTT. Translation gives CASRQTGGLNTEAFF.